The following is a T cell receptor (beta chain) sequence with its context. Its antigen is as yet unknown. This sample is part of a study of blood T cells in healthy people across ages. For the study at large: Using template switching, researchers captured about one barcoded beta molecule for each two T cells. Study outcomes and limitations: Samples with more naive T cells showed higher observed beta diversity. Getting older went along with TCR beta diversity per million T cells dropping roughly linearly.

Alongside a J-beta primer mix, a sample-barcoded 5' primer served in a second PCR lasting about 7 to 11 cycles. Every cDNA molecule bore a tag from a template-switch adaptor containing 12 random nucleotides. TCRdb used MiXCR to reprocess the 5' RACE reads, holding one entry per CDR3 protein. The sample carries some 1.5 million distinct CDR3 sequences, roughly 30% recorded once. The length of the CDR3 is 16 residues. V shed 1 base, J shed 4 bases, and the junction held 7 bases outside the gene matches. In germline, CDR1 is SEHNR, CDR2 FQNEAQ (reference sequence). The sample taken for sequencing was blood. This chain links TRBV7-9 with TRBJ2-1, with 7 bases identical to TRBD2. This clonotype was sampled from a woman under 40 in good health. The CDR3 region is CASSLGASGPYNEQFF. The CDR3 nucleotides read TGTGCCAGCAGCTTAGGAGCTAGCGGCCCTTACAATGAGCAGTTCTTC.